A selection of T cell receptor beta chains follows, all from one sample in a study of cytomegalovirus exposure and HLA in healthy donors. Clones were sequenced by immunoSEQ multiplex PCR, and TCRdb holds only the in-frame ones, with some missing. This table holds around 150,000 clones, around 85% found once. Sequenced sample: PBMCs. These receptors were collected from a man younger than 35 in good health and CMV-seropositive. The conserved cysteine and the conserved F or W are not part of the CDR3 here.

J: TRBJ2-3
V: TRBV4-1
CDR3: ASSQEAVYTQY

J: TRBJ2-1
V: TRBV10-1
CDR3: ACSPDRGTNEQF

J: TRBJ1-2
V: TRBV14
CDR3: ASSHWTGGGYGYT

J: TRBJ2-7
V: TRBV2
CDR3: ASSPQGWGQGSYEQY

J: TRBJ1-2
V: TRBV6-6
CDR3: ASSTGMSYT

J: TRBJ2-7
V: TRBV4-2
CDR3: ASSQVGGSYEQY

J: TRBJ2-1
V: TRBV10-3
CDR3: AISEDSSSDEQF

J: TRBJ1-2
V: TRBV6-6
CDR3: ASSTYRGDGYT

J: TRBJ1-5
V: TRBV6-1
CDR3: ASRSTGVPNQPQH

J: TRBJ2-3
V: TRBV9
CDR3: ASSPGLAGTDTQY

J: TRBJ2-7
V: TRBV7-2
CDR3: ASSFLGTGSPYEQY

J: TRBJ1-1
V: TRBV23-1
CDR3: ASSPSPAEGRGTEAF

J: TRBJ2-5
V: TRBV7-2
CDR3: ASSALRYETQY